Listed here are 30 T cell receptor beta chains from one sample, sequenced in a study of Ad26.COV2.S vaccination and SARS-CoV-2 variants. Assay: immunoSEQ multiplex PCR; the TCRdb copy retains only in-frame clones and omits some. The profile shows roughly 460,000 clones, around 89% of them singletons. Noted treatment: 15 to 20 received Ad26.COV2.S at low or high dose, single or two shots; about 5 received placebo; per-sample allocation not given. Samples were taken on day 63 after the first vaccine or placebo injection. Sequenced material: peripheral blood, taken in a trial of Ad26.COV2.S vaccine versus placebo. The receptors come from a person aged 18 to 59 who received the Ad26.COV2.S COVID-19 vaccine or a placebo.

This sequence joins TRBV11-2 and TRBJ2-7; unclear D gene. This CDR3 is 12 amino acids long. V was trimmed by 4 bases and J by 2 bases, leaving 6 bases between them. The germline gives CDR1 SGHAT, CDR2 FQNNGV. Written as DNA, the CDR3 is TGTGCCAGCAGCTGGGTTCCCTACGAGCAGTACTTC. Translated: CASSWVPYEQYF.

This clone came up a few times. The gene calls are TRBV3-1 (or the pseudogene TRBV3-2) and TRBJ1-2, with D possibly matching TRBD1 (6 bases). CDR1 LGHDT and CDR2 YNNKEL come from the germline V gene (reference sequence). The germline V and J ends were trimmed by 3 bases and 4 bases, with 15 bases remaining between them. This CDR3 comprises 15 residues. CDR3 amino acids: CASSQMNGDIYGYTF. For the CDR3, the DNA is TGTGCCAGCAGCCAGATGAACGGGGACATCTATGGCTACACCTTC.

The chain combines TRBV4-1 with TRBJ1-2; weak D call: TRBD1 (6 bases). The germline CDR1 and CDR2 sequences are MGHRA and YSYEKL. Trimming removed 1 base from V and 4 bases from J, with 16 bases in between. This CDR3 is 16 amino acids long. In nucleotides, the CDR3 is TGCGCCAGCAGCCAAGGAACACAGGGAGGGCTCTATGGCTACACCTTC. Encoded protein: CASSQGTQGGLYGYTF.

The genes are TRBV30 and TRBJ1-2; 7 bases line up with TRBD1. The CDR3 extends over 14 amino acids. Looked up from germline, CDR1 is GTSNPN and CDR2 is SVGIG (reference sequence). The J segment lost 3 bases and the V segment lost 1 base, leaving 5 bases of the junction unmatched. DNA for the CDR3: TGTGCCTGGAGTGCGTTCGGGACAGACTATGGCTACACCTTC. Protein product: CAWSAFGTDYGYTF.

J is TRBJ2-5 and V is TRBV11-3, with TRBD2 identical over 11 bases. Germline lookup yields CDR1 SGHNT and CDR2 YENEEA. Losses at the gene ends were 5 bases for V and 1 base for J; bases not matched to a gene: 6. The CDR3 runs 16 residues. CDR3 coding DNA: TGTGCCAGCAGCCGGGGGACTAGCGGAGCCCAAGAGACCCAGTACTTC. It specifies CASSRGTSGAQETQYF.

Remarks on this clone: The junction departs from the called germline gene at one end, perhaps through a read error. V and J are TRBV6-2 or TRBV6-3 and TRBJ2-7; 7 nucleotides line up with TRBD2. This CDR3 region has 12 residues. Per the germline V gene, CDR1 is MNHEY and CDR2 is SVGEGT. This CDR3 is CASSLLGGSHRF. CDR3 nucleotides: TGTGCCAGCAGCCTACTCGGGGGGAGTCATCGCTTC.

The chain combines TRBV6-5 with TRBJ1-1, with D maybe TRBD1 (5 bases). Trimming took off 7 bases at V and 1 base at J, with 16 bases between the two ends. The CDR3 extends over 15 amino acids. Germline assignment: CDR1 MNHEY and CDR2 SVGAGI. The DNA of the CDR3 is TGTGCCAGCAACCGAGAGGGGAGGGGGAACACTGAAGCTTTCTTT. It specifies CASNREGRGNTEAFF.

The chain uses TRBV24-1 and TRBJ2-1, with 9 bases matching TRBD2. V dropped 5 bases and J dropped 1; count of bases not matched to a gene: 2. This CDR3 is 15 amino acids long. Per the germline V gene, CDR1 is KGHDR and CDR2 is SFDVKD. CDR3 sequence: CATSVAGGSYNEQFF. In DNA form, the CDR3 reads TGTGCCACCAGTGTGGCGGGAGGGTCCTACAATGAGCAGTTCTTC.

This clone was recorded once. V and J are TRBV19 and TRBJ2-5; the D is unclear. Germline CDR1 is LNHDA and CDR2 is SQIVND (reference sequence). V lost 6 bases to trimming and J lost 5 bases, with 13 bases between them. The CDR3 is 13 amino acids. The CDR3, as DNA: TGTGCCAGTAGAAATAGTTTCCAGGAGACCCAGTACTTC. It encodes CASRNSFQETQYF. Supplemented by reference TRBV19 and TRBJ2-5, the full variable domain reads DGGITQSPKYLFRKEGQNVTLSCEQNLNHDAMYWYRQDPGQGLRLIYYSQIVNDFQKGDIAEGYSVSREKKESFPLTVTSAQKNPTAFYLCASRNSFQETQYFGPGTRLLVL.

This chain joins TRBV9 and TRBJ1-2; the match to TRBD1 covers 7 bases. With V trimmed by 4 bases and J by 0 bases, 6 bases remained unmatched. There are 15 residues in the CDR3. Germline values: CDR1 SGDLS, CDR2 YYNGEE. The CDR3: CASSPGTASNYGYTF. Here the CDR3 DNA reads TGTGCCAGCAGCCCAGGGACAGCTTCTAACTATGGCTACACCTTC.

The chain is built from TRBV7-2 and TRBJ2-1, with 10 bases identical to TRBD2. CDR3 size: 17 residues. Germline CDR1 is SGHTA and CDR2 is FQGNSA. V lost 0 bases to trimming and J lost 8 bases; unmatched junction nucleotides: 10. The CDR3 region has the DNA TGTGCCAGCAGCTTAGCGCGTAGAGCGGGGGGGGGATATGAGCAGTTCTTC. Its protein product is CASSLARRAGGGYEQFF. Supplemented by reference TRBV7-2 and TRBJ2-1, the full variable domain reads GAGVSQSPSNKVTEKGKDVELRCDPISGHTALYWYRQSLGQGLEFLIYFQGNSAPDKSGLPSDRFSAERTGGSVSTLTIQRTQQEDSAVYLCASSLARRAGGGYEQFFGPGTRLTVL.

The chain joins TRBV9 to TRBJ2-1; D might be TRBD1 or TRBD2, each matching 5 bases. The CDR3 has 15 amino acids. The V end was cut by 4 bases, the J end by 9 bases, with 20 bases between. Germline V gene sequence: CDR1 SGDLS, CDR2 YYNGEE. The CDR3 bases are TGTGCCAGCAGCCCGCCGGGACCGCAAGAGGGTGAGCAGTTCTTC. As protein: CASSPPGPQEGEQFF.

The V call is TRBV7-9, the J call TRBJ1-1; the D is unclear. Germline V gene data show CDR1 as SEHNR and CDR2 as FQNEAQ (reference sequence). V was shortened by 1 base and J by 1 base, with 7 bases between the two germline ends. The CDR3 covers 14 residues. The CDR3 region is CASSLVQTNTEAFF. In nucleotides, the CDR3 is TGTGCCAGCAGCTTAGTACAGACGAACACTGAAGCTTTCTTT.

The rearrangement joins TRBV5-1 to TRBJ2-2; TRBD1 is a possible D gene (5 bases). V gave up 4 bases and J gave up 7 bases, with 17 bases separating them. This CDR3 region has 15 residues. The germline V gene has CDR1 SGHRS and CDR2 YFSETQ. The CDR3 protein is CASSLVAGSGGELFF. Here the CDR3 DNA reads TGCGCCAGCAGCCTGGTGGCAGGGTCTGGCGGGGAGCTGTTTTTT.

This chain connects TRBV5-1 to TRBJ1-6; D not certain. V lost 2 bases and J lost 6, with 9 bases in between. The CDR3 sequence is 14 residues long. CDR1 SGHRS and CDR2 YFSETQ come from the germline V gene. The CDR3 DNA is TGCGCCAGCAGCTTTAATCAAGCTAATTCACCCCTCCACTTT. The encoded protein is CASSFNQANSPLHF. The full variable domain, completed using reference TRBV5-1 and TRBJ1-6, is KAGVTQTPRYLIKTRGQQVTLSCSPISGHRSVSWYQQTPGQGLQFLFEYFSETQRNKGNFPGRFSGRQFSNSRSEMNVSTLELGDSALYLCASSFNQANSPLHFGNGTRLTVT.

The rearrangement joins TRBV5-5 to TRBJ2-7; 8 bases map to TRBD1. V dropped 4 bases and J dropped 2; count of bases not matched to a gene: 5. The CDR3 length is 14 residues. Germline V lookup: CDR1 SGHKS, CDR2 YYEKEE (reference sequence). CDR3 in amino acids: CASSHRQGPYEQYF. The CDR3 coding sequence is TGTGCCAGCAGCCACCGACAGGGGCCCTACGAGCAGTACTTC.

The chain employs TRBV29-1 and TRBJ1-1; D may be TRBD1 (5 bases). Germline assignment: CDR1 SQVTM and CDR2 ANQGSEA. V lost 1 base and J 5 bases, leaving 11 bases between the germline ends. This CDR3 is built from 13 residues. The CDR3 loop reads CSVEGRDRTEAFF. The DNA of the CDR3 is TGCAGCGTTGAAGGCAGGGATAGAACTGAAGCTTTCTTT.

The gene calls are TRBV5-6 and TRBJ2-5; 9 nucleotides match TRBD1. Germline-derived CDR1 and CDR2 are SGHDT and YYEEEE. The CDR3 has 17 residues. J gave up 5 bases and V 2 bases, and 13 bases lay outside the gene matches. CDR3 sequence (DNA): TGTGCCAGCAGCTTAGAAGGGACAGGGCCATTAGGGGAGACCCAGTACTTC. This gives the protein CASSLEGTGPLGETQYF.

CDR3 sequence (DNA): TGTGCCAGCAGCTTGGGGTTCGGGAACCAAGAGACCCAGTACTTC. It yields the protein CASSLGFGNQETQYF. The chain joins TRBV5-4 to TRBJ2-5; TRBD2 is a possible D gene (5 bases). This CDR3 has 15 residues. Germline lookup yields CDR1 SGHNT and CDR2 YYREEE (reference sequence). Trimming cost V 0 bases and J 0 bases, with 9 bases left between them.

V gene TRBV6-1 combines with J gene TRBJ2-5; 8 nucleotides agree with TRBD1. V trimming: 1 base; J trimming: 5 bases; junction bases outside the gene matches: 12. The CDR3 extends over 17 amino acids. Germline-derived CDR1 and CDR2 are MNHNS and SASEGT. CDR3 nucleotide sequence: TGTGCCAGCAGTGAAGTAGAGTGGCAGGGGGCGCGGGAGACCCAGTACTTC. It encodes CASSEVEWQGARETQYF.

This sequence joins TRBV30 and TRBJ2-1; 9 positions agree with TRBD2. V lost 2 bases and J lost 7; bases outside the gene matches: 9. The germline V gene encodes CDR1 GTSNPN and CDR2 SVGIG (reference sequence). CDR3 length equals 15 residues. The CDR3 region is CAWSTRRGGSNEQFF. The CDR3 DNA follows: TGTGCCTGGAGTACGAGGCGGGGGGGCTCTAATGAGCAGTTCTTC.

The chain combines TRBV28 with TRBJ2-7, with D perhaps given as TRBD1 or TRBD2 (6 bases each). The CDR3 loop spans 14 amino acids. The germline V gene encodes CDR1 MDHEN and CDR2 SYDVKM. V lost 8 bases and J lost 4, with 18 bases in between. As DNA, the CDR3 is TGTGCCAGCGGCGACGGCGGGACAAAATACGAGCAGTACTTC. This codes for CASGDGGTKYEQYF.

V is TRBV2 and J is TRBJ2-1, with D tentatively TRBD1 (5 bases). V gave up 7 bases and J gave up 3 bases, with 19 bases separating them. Germline V gene data show CDR1 as SNHLY and CDR2 as FYNNEI. CDR3 length equals 16 residues. The CDR3 here is CASISLGPALYNEQFF. As DNA, the CDR3 is TGTGCCAGCATAAGCTTGGGGCCCGCTCTCTACAATGAGCAGTTCTTC.

The chain recombines TRBV2 with TRBJ1-2, with TRBD1 matching over 8 bases. This CDR3 has 13 amino acids. CDR1 is SNHLY and CDR2 is FYNNEI in the germline V gene. Losses at the gene ends were 8 bases for V and 4 bases for J; bases not matched to a gene: 6. CDR3 amino acids: CASLFGQGYGYTF. The CDR3 nucleotides read TGTGCCAGCCTCTTTGGACAGGGCTATGGCTACACCTTC.

The chain links TRBV9 to TRBJ1-6; D may be TRBD1 (6 bases). Per the germline V gene, CDR1 is SGDLS and CDR2 is YYNGEE. Trimming removed 4 bases from V and 7 bases from J, with 12 bases in between. This CDR3 is built from 14 residues. The CDR3 here is CASSPLGANSPLHF. In DNA form, the CDR3 reads TGTGCCAGCAGCCCCCTGGGGGCCAATTCACCCCTCCACTTT.

In this sample, this clone turned up once. The chain uses TRBV3-1 (or the pseudogene TRBV3-2) and TRBJ2-7; unclear D gene. Trimming pared 0 bases from V and 7 bases from J, leaving 13 bases between. CDR1 is LGHDT, CDR2 YNNKEL, per germline (reference sequence). The CDR3 extends over 14 amino acids. The CDR3 DNA is TGTGCCAGCAGCCAAGATCTCTATAGCTGGGAGCAGTACTTC. Translated, it gives CASSQDLYSWEQYF.

This chain connects TRBV12-3 or TRBV12-4 to TRBJ1-1; D is uncertain. The CDR3 has 11 amino acids. V was cut by 8 bases and J by 11 bases, with 15 bases left in between. CDR3 sequence reads: CASHFGGVAFF. The CDR3 DNA reads as TGTGCCAGCCATTTCGGCGGGGTCGCTTTCTTT.

The V and J genes are TRBV28 and TRBJ1-1, with D hard to call. V was cut by 1 base and J by 3 bases, with 9 bases left in between. There are 14 residues in the CDR3. Germline values: CDR1 MDHEN, CDR2 SYDVKM. The CDR3 protein is CASSLSTSHTEAFF. CDR3 nucleotide sequence: TGTGCCAGCAGTTTATCCACTTCCCACACTGAAGCTTTCTTT.

The chain combines TRBV19 with TRBJ2-5; no definite D call. V shed 5 bases and J shed 4 bases, with 14 bases lying between them. This CDR3 has 14 amino acids. Per the germline V gene, CDR1 is LNHDA and CDR2 is SQIVND (reference sequence). The CDR3 nucleotides are TGTGCCAGTAGTCTTAGTAGGGCGAGAGAGACCCAGTACTTC. Translation: CASSLSRARETQYF.

The chain uses TRBV18 and TRBJ1-1; D unresolved. CDR3 length equals 13 residues. The V gene's germline CDR1 is KGHSH and CDR2 LQKENI. Trimming removed 2 bases from V and 5 bases from J, with 9 bases in between. The CDR3, as DNA: TGTGCCAGCTCACCAGGGAAGTGGACTGAAGCTTTCTTT. This encodes CASSPGKWTEAFF.